These 24 T cell receptor beta chains were sequenced from one sample in a study of shared clonotypes between healthy human individuals. Sequenced by immunoSEQ multiplex PCR; TCRdb stores in-frame clones only, minus some. Among 2 million to 2.5 million clones listed, 85% to 95% were seen once. The source material was naive CD4+ T cells from PBMCs. As to subset: CD45RA+ positively selected. Source of these receptors: a man in his late teens or twenties in good health. Some clones in this sample may be carry-over from other donors' samples.

The count of this clone is one. The genes are TRBV11-1 and TRBJ2-1, with a possible D match to TRBD1 (6 bases). CDR3 length equals 19 residues. With 5 bases removed from V and 0 bases from J, the gap between germline ends came to 23 bases. Germline V gene sequence: CDR1 SGHAT, CDR2 FQDESV (reference sequence). The CDR3 reads CASSRRGGLRENSYNEQFF. CDR3 bases: TGTGCCAGCAGCCGCCGAGGGGGTCTTAGAGAGAACTCCTACAATGAGCAGTTCTTC.

The chain joins TRBV5-1 to TRBJ1-3, with D unclear. Germline V gives CDR1 SGHRS, CDR2 YFSETQ. Trimming took 1 base from V and 2 from J, leaving 16 bases between them. The CDR3 contains 17 residues. The CDR3 sequence is CASSLYLGDGAGNTIYF. DNA for the CDR3: TGCGCCAGCAGCTTGTACTTGGGTGACGGAGCTGGAAACACCATATATTTT.

The chain employs TRBV7-8 and TRBJ1-4; D possibly corresponds to TRBD1 (5 bases). CDR1 and CDR2 from the germline V gene are SGHVS and FQNEAQ. The ends were cut back, 2 bases at V and 5 bases at J, with 15 bases in the middle. This CDR3 contains 16 residues. The CDR3: CASSLTRQGFNEKLFF. CDR3 nucleotide sequence: TGTGCCAGCAGCTTAACCCGCCAGGGCTTCAATGAAAAACTGTTTTTT.

The rearrangement uses TRBV5-3 and TRBJ2-2; D not resolved. TRBV5-3 is filed as an ORF, its function uncertain. This CDR3 is 14 amino acids long. Trimming shortened V by 0 bases and J by 5 bases, and 8 bases separated the two germline ends. This CDR3 is CARSLGPGTGELFF. CDR3 nucleotides: TGTGCCAGAAGCTTGGGTCCCGGGACCGGGGAGCTGTTTTTT.

As for this clone: The sample holds other DNA sequences that translate to the same CDR3. The chain joins TRBV29-1 to TRBJ2-3; 13 bases agree with TRBD2. The CDR3 is 13 amino acids. The trim removed 8 bases at V and 3 bases at J, leaving 2 bases unmatched. Looked up from germline, CDR1 is SQVTM and CDR2 is ANQGSEA. CDR3 sequence reads: CSTGLAGTDTQYF. The DNA for the CDR3 is TGCAGCACGGGACTAGCGGGAACAGATACGCAGTATTTT.

This rearrangement joins TRBV28 to TRBJ1-1; 12 bases fit TRBD1. Trimming removed 6 bases from V and 10 bases from J; junction bases left unmatched: 15. This CDR3 has 16 amino acids. Germline lookup yields CDR1 MDHEN and CDR2 SYDVKM. The CDR3 coding sequence is TGTGCCAGCAGCCGGTCCGGGACAGGGGGCGCGAAGGGAGCTTTCTTT. Its protein is CASSRSGTGGAKGAFF.

This rearrangement joins TRBV7-3 to TRBJ2-5; 10 bases line up with TRBD1. Looked up from germline, CDR1 is SGHTA and CDR2 is FQGTGA. There are 16 residues in the CDR3. Losses at the gene ends were 1 base for V and 2 bases for J; bases not matched to a gene: 4. The chain's CDR3 is CASSLIGQGGQETQYF. The CDR3 DNA follows: TGTGCCAGCAGCTTAATCGGACAGGGGGGACAAGAGACCCAGTACTTC.

This sequence joins TRBV7-2 and TRBJ2-7; 8 bases align to TRBD1. Germline trimming cut 3 bases from V and 7 bases from J; bases unmatched to any gene: 11. CDR3 length: 15 residues. Germline CDR1 and CDR2: SGHTA and FQGNSA. CDR3 residues: CASSFRTGPLYEQYF. CDR3 DNA sequence: TGTGCCAGCAGCTTCCGGACAGGGCCCCTTTATGAGCAGTACTTC. Full variable domain (remainder filled in from reference TRBV7-2 and TRBJ2-7): GAGVSQSPSNKVTEKGKDVELRCDPISGHTALYWYRQSLGQGLEFLIYFQGNSAPDKSGLPSDRFSAERTGGSVSTLTIQRTQQEDSAVYLCASSFRTGPLYEQYFGPGTRLTVT.

This clone was found once. The same CDR3 is also encoded by other DNA sequences in this sample. This chain joins TRBV7-2 and TRBJ2-7; 9 bases align to TRBD2. Trimming took 5 bases from V and 2 from J; bases not matched to a gene: 4. The germline gives CDR1 SGHTA, CDR2 FQGNSA. This CDR3 has 14 amino acids. The CDR3 bases are TGTGCCAGCAGCCAGGGACTAGCCGCCTACGAGCAGTACTTC. Encoded protein: CASSQGLAAYEQYF. Looking up the rest from reference TRBV7-2 and TRBJ2-7 gives the full variable domain: GAGVSQSPSNKVTEKGKDVELRCDPISGHTALYWYRQSLGQGLEFLIYFQGNSAPDKSGLPSDRFSAERTGGSVSTLTIQRTQQEDSAVYLCASSQGLAAYEQYFGPGTRLTVT.

The chain uses TRBV28 and TRBJ2-7; D remains ambiguous. Trimming took 5 bases from V and 5 from J, leaving 10 bases between them. This CDR3 is built from 12 residues. CDR1 and CDR2 (germline): MDHEN, SYDVKM. CDR3 nucleotides: TGTGCCAGCAGTCCCAAACCCGACGAGCAGTACTTC. It is translated as CASSPKPDEQYF.

This sequence joins TRBV7-2 and TRBJ2-3; D is unresolved. Germline V lookup: CDR1 SGHTA, CDR2 FQGNSA. The CDR3 extends over 14 amino acids. The V gene lost 1 base and the J gene lost 7 bases, with 12 bases spanning the gap. The chain's CDR3 is CASSLGPGEHTQYF. In nucleotides, the CDR3 is TGTGCCAGCAGCTTAGGCCCTGGCGAGCATACGCAGTATTTT. Full variable domain (remainder filled in from reference TRBV7-2 and TRBJ2-3): GAGVSQSPSNKVTEKGKDVELRCDPISGHTALYWYRQSLGQGLEFLIYFQGNSAPDKSGLPSDRFSAERTGGSVSTLTIQRTQQEDSAVYLCASSLGPGEHTQYFGPGTRLTVL.

The V gene is TRBV4-3, the J gene TRBJ2-7; unclear D gene. The CDR3 totals 14 residues. Trimming shortened V by 0 bases and J by 3 bases, and 9 bases separated the two germline ends. Germline CDR1 is LGHNA and CDR2 is YSLEER. For the CDR3, the DNA is TGCGCCAGCAGCCAAGACGTTGGCTTCTACGAGCAGTACTTC. Translation: CASSQDVGFYEQYF.

The chain has TRBV11-2 and TRBJ2-5; D remains ambiguous. CDR1 SGHAT and CDR2 FQNNGV come from the germline V gene. CDR3 length: 11 residues. Trimming stripped 4 bases from V and 5 bases from J, with 5 bases between. The CDR3 nucleotides are TGTGCCAGCAGCTCATGGGAGACCCAGTACTTC. Amino acid sequence: CASSSWETQYF.

The rearrangement links TRBV27 to TRBJ1-5; D gene ambiguous. This CDR3 contains 13 residues. V was cut by 3 bases and J by 2 bases, with 5 bases left in between. The V gene's germline CDR1 is MNHEY and CDR2 SMNVEV (reference sequence). CDR3 region: CASSFDGNQPQHF. In DNA, the CDR3 is TGTGCCAGCAGTTTTGACGGCAATCAGCCCCAGCATTTT.

The chain uses TRBV7-6 and TRBJ2-1; 9 bases are a match to TRBD2. CDR3 length: 15 amino acids. Trimming cost V 5 bases and J 7 bases; bases outside gene matches: 9. Looked up from germline, CDR1 is SGHVS and CDR2 is FNYEAQ. The CDR3 coding sequence is TGTGCCAGCAGCCCGGCCGGGACTAGCAGTAATGAGCAGTTCTTC. Its protein product is CASSPAGTSSNEQFF.

The CDR3 is CASSLITGLGEQYF. The CDR3 DNA reads as TGTGCCAGCAGTTTAATTACAGGGCTAGGCGAGCAGTACTTC. The chain is built from TRBV28 and TRBJ2-7; D may be TRBD1 (6 bases). The germline V gene encodes CDR1 MDHEN and CDR2 SYDVKM. This CDR3 comprises 14 residues. With 2 bases removed from V and 6 bases from J, the gap between germline ends came to 14 bases.

The CDR3 protein is CASSLTGGFFGEQYF. The CDR3 bases are TGTGCCAGCAGCCTGACAGGGGGTTTTTTTGGCGAGCAGTACTTC. This sequence joins TRBV5-8 and TRBJ2-7; 9 bases align to TRBD1. Unmatched junction bases numbered 11, after V lost 4 bases and J lost 6 bases. This CDR3 region has 15 residues. CDR1 and CDR2 (germline): SGHTS, YDEGEE.

This clone was observed once. This sequence joins TRBV6-5 and TRBJ2-7; possibly TRBD2 for D (6 bases). The germline V gene encodes CDR1 MNHEY and CDR2 SVGAGI. Trimming removed 3 bases from V and 7 bases from J, with 16 bases in between. This CDR3 is built from 14 residues. CDR3 loop: CASSYSFTAGEQYF. The CDR3, as DNA: TGTGCCAGCAGTTATAGCTTTACGGCGGGGGAGCAGTACTTC.

The rearrangement links TRBV5-5 to TRBJ2-2; maybe TRBD2 (5 bases). CDR3 size: 15 residues. Trimming took 0 bases from V and 5 from J, leaving 11 bases between them. From germline, CDR1 is SGHKS and CDR2 YYEKEE (reference sequence). This CDR3 reads CASSLGTGWTGELFF. The CDR3 DNA reads as TGTGCCAGCAGCTTGGGGACGGGGTGGACCGGGGAGCTGTTTTTT.

The J gene is TRBJ1-1, the V gene TRBV10-3, with D possibly being TRBD1 (6 bases). In germline, CDR1 is ENHRY, CDR2 SYGVKD. V was pared by 4 bases and J by 1 base, with 13 bases between. The CDR3 contains 15 residues. This CDR3 reads CAISAPDRRNTEAFF. Here the CDR3 DNA reads TGTGCCATCAGTGCACCCGACAGGAGGAACACTGAAGCTTTCTTT.

The chain has TRBV29-1 and TRBJ1-5; 7 nucleotides align to TRBD1. CDR3 size: 14 residues. CDR1 is SQVTM, CDR2 ANQGSEA, per germline. With V trimmed by 5 bases and J by 2 bases, 6 bases remained unmatched. The CDR3 DNA follows: TGCAGCGTTTACACAACAGGGGGCAATCAGCCCCAGCATTTT. Protein: CSVYTTGGNQPQHF. Combining the CDR3 with reference TRBV29-1 and TRBJ1-5 gives the whole variable domain SAVISQKPSRDICQRGTSLTIQCQVDSQVTMMFWYRQQPGQSLTLIATANQGSEATYESGFVIDKFPISRPNLTFSTLTVSNMSPEDSSIYLCSVYTTGGNQPQHFGDGTRLSIL.

The chain carries TRBV5-4 and TRBJ2-3, with a possible D match to TRBD1 (6 bases). V was pared by 9 bases and J by 3 bases, with 17 bases between. The CDR3 runs 14 residues. Germline assignment: CDR1 SGHNT and CDR2 YYREEE (reference sequence). CDR3 bases: TGTGCCATTCAACGAACAGGGTGGACAGATACGCAGTATTTT. It encodes CAIQRTGWTDTQYF.

The chain carries TRBV5-1 and TRBJ2-7; D is perhaps TRBD1 (7 bases). The CDR3 extends over 15 amino acids. Germline loops: CDR1 SGHRS, CDR2 YFSETQ. The germline V and J ends were trimmed by 4 bases and 2 bases, with 16 bases remaining between them. The CDR3 here is CASSPAGQTPYEQYF. In DNA form, the CDR3 reads TGCGCCAGCAGCCCCGCGGGACAGACCCCCTACGAGCAGTACTTC.

The DNA for the CDR3 is TGTGCCAGCAGCTTATCCGGACTAGCGGGAGGAACCTACAATGAGCAGTTCTTC. Its translation is CASSLSGLAGGTYNEQFF. The V gene is TRBV11-3, the J gene TRBJ2-1; 14 bases align to TRBD2. The germline V gene encodes CDR1 SGHNT and CDR2 YENEEA. Trimming took 2 bases from V and 2 from J; bases not matched to a gene: 5. The CDR3 runs 18 residues.